This is a list of T cell receptor beta chains from one sample in a study of OX40 agonist ivuxolimab in advanced cancers. The repertoire was sequenced with immunoSEQ multiplex PCR; TCRdb's copy has only in-frame clones and lacks some. Counted here are some 50,000 clones, 80% to 90% occurring once; the ten biggest clones make up 45% to 70%. Sequencing used CD4+ or CD8+ T cells sorted from blood, obtained in a trial of the OX40 agonist ivuxolimab. The receptors here all came from an adult with an advanced solid tumor such as melanoma, head and neck, liver or kidney cancer. Both conserved end residues are part of each CDR3. The order of the fields is clone size, D gene, J gene, CDR3 length, V gene, CDR3 DNA, CDR3 protein. The D gene is left open where the match is weak. Size is stated for part of the rows, as once, few or many counts, or as a class when the clone is expanded.

clone size: NA; D gene: NA; J gene: TRBJ2-3; CDR3 length: 13; V gene: TRBV25-1; CDR3 DNA: TGTGCCAGCAGTGTTATCTACACAGATACGCAGTATTTT; CDR3 protein: CASSVIYTDTQYF
clone size: NA; D gene: NA; J gene: TRBJ2-2; CDR3 length: 16; V gene: TRBV7-3; CDR3 DNA: TGTGCCAGCAGACCGGACTCGACAGCGAACACCGGGGAGCTGTTTTTT; CDR3 protein: CASRPDSTANTGELFF
clone size: NA; D gene: TRBD1; J gene: TRBJ2-5; CDR3 length: 14; V gene: TRBV4-2; CDR3 DNA: TGTGCCAGCAGCCCTGGGACAGGGCCTGAGACCCAGTACTTC; CDR3 protein: CASSPGTGPETQYF
clone size: NA; D gene: TRBD2; J gene: TRBJ2-3; CDR3 length: 14; V gene: TRBV9; CDR3 DNA: TGTGCCAGCAGCCCCCGGCGGGAGGGGGATACGCAGTATTTT; CDR3 protein: CASSPRREGDTQYF
clone size: NA; D gene: TRBD1; J gene: TRBJ1-2; CDR3 length: 14; V gene: TRBV27; CDR3 DNA: TGTGCCAGCAGTTCTGGACAGGCCTCCTATGGCTACACCTTC; CDR3 protein: CASSSGQASYGYTF
clone size: NA; D gene: NA; J gene: TRBJ1-3; CDR3 length: 16; V gene: TRBV4-3; CDR3 DNA: TGCGCCAGCAGCCAAGATCAGGGAGTGGCTGGAAACACCATATATTTT; CDR3 protein: CASSQDQGVAGNTIYF
clone size: NA; D gene: NA; J gene: TRBJ2-6; CDR3 length: 13; V gene: TRBV15; CDR3 DNA: TGTGCCACCAGCAAAACTGGGGCCAACGTCCTGACTTTC; CDR3 protein: CATSKTGANVLTF
clone size: NA; D gene: TRBD1; J gene: TRBJ2-7; CDR3 length: 15; V gene: TRBV19; CDR3 DNA: TGTGCCAGTAGTACTGGGACAGGGCTATCCTACGAGCAGTACTTC; CDR3 protein: CASSTGTGLSYEQYF
clone size: NA; D gene: NA; J gene: TRBJ1-3; CDR3 length: 20; V gene: TRBV21-1; CDR3 DNA: TGTGCCAGCACCTCGAAGGACGCGGAGGGCTCAGTTCACTCTGGAAACACCATATATTTT; CDR3 protein: CASTSKDAEGSVHSGNTIYF
clone size: NA; D gene: NA; J gene: TRBJ2-7; CDR3 length: 15; V gene: TRBV6-1; CDR3 DNA: TGTGCCAGCTGGTCGGGATCGACCTTCGGGGACGAGCAGTACTTC; CDR3 protein: CASWSGSTFGDEQYF
clone size: NA; D gene: NA; J gene: TRBJ1-5; CDR3 length: 13; V gene: TRBV7-2; CDR3 DNA: TGTGCCAGCAGCTTACAGTTCAATCAGCCCCAGCATTTT; CDR3 protein: CASSLQFNQPQHF
clone size: NA; D gene: TRBD2; J gene: TRBJ2-2; CDR3 length: 17; V gene: TRBV5-1; CDR3 DNA: TGCGCCAGCAGCTCGGCGACTAGCGGGCTTAACACCGGGGAGCTGTTTTTT; CDR3 protein: CASSSATSGLNTGELFF
clone size: NA; D gene: TRBD1; J gene: TRBJ2-7; CDR3 length: 13; V gene: TRBV28; CDR3 DNA: TGTGCCAGCAGCTGGGGACAGTCCTACGAGCAGTACTTC; CDR3 protein: CASSWGQSYEQYF
clone size: NA; D gene: TRBD2; J gene: TRBJ2-7; CDR3 length: 17; V gene: TRBV7-9; CDR3 DNA: TGTGCCAGCAGCTCCGCCGCGTCTACGGGGGGCTCCTACGAGCAGTACTTC; CDR3 protein: CASSSAASTGGSYEQYF
clone size: NA; D gene: NA; J gene: TRBJ2-1; CDR3 length: 12; V gene: TRBV5-1; CDR3 DNA: TGCGCCAGCACGACGGACTACAATGAGCAGTTCTTC; CDR3 protein: CASTTDYNEQFF
clone size: NA; D gene: TRBD1; J gene: TRBJ1-2; CDR3 length: 12; V gene: TRBV30; CDR3 DNA: TGTGCCTCTTACAGGGGTTTACGCGGCTACACCTTC; CDR3 protein: CASYRGLRGYTF
clone size: NA; D gene: TRBD2; J gene: TRBJ2-3; CDR3 length: 16; V gene: TRBV7-2; CDR3 DNA: TGTGCCAGCAGCTCTCTAGCGGGAGGAGTCGCAGATACGCAGTATTTT; CDR3 protein: CASSSLAGGVADTQYF
clone size: NA; D gene: TRBD1; J gene: TRBJ2-5; CDR3 length: 15; V gene: TRBV9; CDR3 DNA: TGTGCCAGCAGCGTTCTCGGACAGGGAGAAGAGACCCAGTACTTC; CDR3 protein: CASSVLGQGEETQYF
clone size: NA; D gene: NA; J gene: TRBJ1-4; CDR3 length: 13; V gene: TRBV16; CDR3 DNA: TGTGCCAGCAGCCAATTCCGTAATGAAAAACTGTTTTTT; CDR3 protein: CASSQFRNEKLFF
clone size: NA; D gene: NA; J gene: TRBJ1-2; CDR3 length: 13; V gene: TRBV6-5; CDR3 DNA: TGTGCCAGCAGTCCAGGCGTGGGGTATGGCTACACCTTC; CDR3 protein: CASSPGVGYGYTF
clone size: NA; D gene: TRBD2; J gene: TRBJ2-1; CDR3 length: 18; V gene: TRBV5-1; CDR3 DNA: TGCGCCAGCAGCTCCCACACCCCCTCTAGCGGGAGGGCCAATGAGCAGTTCTTC; CDR3 protein: CASSSHTPSSGRANEQFF
clone size: NA; D gene: TRBD2; J gene: TRBJ2-1; CDR3 length: 17; V gene: TRBV2; CDR3 DNA: TGTGCCAGCAGCCCTGCTACCCTAGCGGGGCCTTACAATGAGCAGTTCTTC; CDR3 protein: CASSPATLAGPYNEQFF
clone size: NA; D gene: NA; J gene: TRBJ2-5; CDR3 length: 13; V gene: TRBV25-1; CDR3 DNA: TGTGCGAAGAAGACAATCTCAGAGGAGACCCAGTACTTC; CDR3 protein: CAKKTISEETQYF
clone size: NA; D gene: NA; J gene: TRBJ2-6; CDR3 length: 15; V gene: TRBV6-5; CDR3 DNA: TGTGCCAGCAGTCCAACGGTGGCTGGGGCCAACGTCCTGACTTTC; CDR3 protein: CASSPTVAGANVLTF
clone size: once; D gene: NA; J gene: TRBJ1-4; CDR3 length: 14; V gene: TRBV28; CDR3 DNA: TGTGCCAGCAGTTTATATTTGACTAATGAAAAACTGTTTTTT; CDR3 protein: CASSLYLTNEKLFF
clone size: NA; D gene: NA; J gene: TRBJ2-2; CDR3 length: 16; V gene: TRBV5-6; CDR3 DNA: TGTGCCAGCAGCTTATTCGACAGGTCGAACACCGGGGAGCTGTTTTTT; CDR3 protein: CASSLFDRSNTGELFF
clone size: NA; D gene: TRBD2; J gene: TRBJ2-2; CDR3 length: 17; V gene: TRBV18; CDR3 DNA: TGTGCCAGCTCACCGAAACCCCGGGACTACGTCACCGGGGAGCTGTTTTTT; CDR3 protein: CASSPKPRDYVTGELFF
clone size: NA; D gene: NA; J gene: TRBJ2-7; CDR3 length: 13; V gene: TRBV5-4; CDR3 DNA: TGTGCCAGCAGCTTGCGGGGGATGTACGAGCAGTACTTC; CDR3 protein: CASSLRGMYEQYF
clone size: NA; D gene: NA; J gene: TRBJ1-5; CDR3 length: 13; V gene: TRBV5-1; CDR3 DNA: TGCGCCAGCAGCTTGGGGCTAGGTCAGCCCCAGCATTTT; CDR3 protein: CASSLGLGQPQHF
clone size: few; D gene: TRBD1; J gene: TRBJ2-3; CDR3 length: 15; V gene: TRBV10-3; CDR3 DNA: TGTGCCATCAAACCCGGGACAGGCGGCACAGATACGCAGTATTTT; CDR3 protein: CAIKPGTGGTDTQYF
clone size: NA; D gene: NA; J gene: TRBJ2-3; CDR3 length: 17; V gene: TRBV7-9; CDR3 DNA: TGTGCCAGCAGCTTACCCGACTCGGGGATTCCCACAGATACGCAGTATTTT; CDR3 protein: CASSLPDSGIPTDTQYF
clone size: NA; D gene: NA; J gene: TRBJ2-7; CDR3 length: 14; V gene: TRBV18; CDR3 DNA: TGTGCCAGCTCACCACCACACAGCACCTACGAGCAGTACTTC; CDR3 protein: CASSPPHSTYEQYF
clone size: NA; D gene: TRBD2; J gene: TRBJ2-1; CDR3 length: 15; V gene: TRBV30; CDR3 DNA: TGTGCCTGGAGTGGGGGACTAGCCGGGACTGATGAGCAGTTCTTC; CDR3 protein: CAWSGGLAGTDEQFF
clone size: NA; D gene: TRBD2; J gene: TRBJ2-7; CDR3 length: 16; V gene: TRBV27; CDR3 DNA: TGTGCCAGCAGTTTATACGGACTAGCGCGATCCTACGAGCAGTACTTC; CDR3 protein: CASSLYGLARSYEQYF
clone size: NA; D gene: NA; J gene: TRBJ2-5; CDR3 length: 14; V gene: TRBV15; CDR3 DNA: TGTGCCACCAGCAGAAGGGACGGAGAAGAGACCCAGTACTTC; CDR3 protein: CATSRRDGEETQYF
clone size: medium-sized; D gene: TRBD2; J gene: TRBJ2-7; CDR3 length: 15; V gene: TRBV11-3; CDR3 DNA: TGTGCCAGCACTCGCGAGGGGACTAGCGGTACCGAGCAGTACTTC; CDR3 protein: CASTREGTSGTEQYF
clone size: NA; D gene: NA; J gene: TRBJ2-7; CDR3 length: 12; V gene: TRBV10-3; CDR3 DNA: TGTGCCATCAGTGGTTCTAGGACCGAGCAGTACTTC; CDR3 protein: CAISGSRTEQYF
clone size: NA; D gene: NA; J gene: TRBJ2-7; CDR3 length: 12; V gene: TRBV2; CDR3 DNA: TGTGCCAGCAGTGCCTCCAGATCAAAGCAGTACTTC; CDR3 protein: CASSASRSKQYF
clone size: NA; D gene: NA; J gene: TRBJ2-1; CDR3 length: 13; V gene: TRBV30; CDR3 DNA: TGTGCCTGGAGTCGCCGGGTAGTCAATGAGCAGTTCTTC; CDR3 protein: CAWSRRVVNEQFF
clone size: NA; D gene: NA; J gene: TRBJ2-5; CDR3 length: 13; V gene: TRBV11-2; CDR3 DNA: TGTGCCAGCAGCTTTGCTTTACAAGAGACCCAGTACTTC; CDR3 protein: CASSFALQETQYF
clone size: NA; D gene: TRBD2; J gene: TRBJ2-3; CDR3 length: 17; V gene: TRBV7-2; CDR3 DNA: TGTGCCAGCAGCCACAGAGTTAGCGGGGGGGCCAGAGATACGCAGTATTTT; CDR3 protein: CASSHRVSGGARDTQYF
clone size: NA; D gene: TRBD2; J gene: TRBJ2-3; CDR3 length: 16; V gene: TRBV5-6; CDR3 DNA: TGTGCCAGCAGCTTGGAGTTGTCACTAGCGGCAGATACGCAGTATTTT; CDR3 protein: CASSLELSLAADTQYF
clone size: NA; D gene: TRBD1; J gene: TRBJ2-1; CDR3 length: 16; V gene: TRBV6-1; CDR3 DNA: TGTGCCAGCAGTGAACACGGACAGGGGGACTACAATGAGCAGTTCTTC; CDR3 protein: CASSEHGQGDYNEQFF
clone size: NA; D gene: NA; J gene: TRBJ2-5; CDR3 length: 13; V gene: TRBV5-1; CDR3 DNA: TGCGCCAGCACCAATAATATACAAGAGACCCAGTACTTC; CDR3 protein: CASTNNIQETQYF
clone size: NA; D gene: NA; J gene: TRBJ2-4; CDR3 length: 15; V gene: TRBV19; CDR3 DNA: TGTGCCAGTAGTATAACTCAGGGATCCAAAAACATTCAGTACTTC; CDR3 protein: CASSITQGSKNIQYF
clone size: NA; D gene: TRBD2; J gene: TRBJ2-3; CDR3 length: 15; V gene: TRBV10-3; CDR3 DNA: TGTGCCACCTACCCTAGCGGACCTAGCACAGATACGCAGTATTTT; CDR3 protein: CATYPSGPSTDTQYF
clone size: NA; D gene: NA; J gene: TRBJ2-5; CDR3 length: 14; V gene: TRBV7-7; CDR3 DNA: TGTGCTAGCAGCTTAGGGCGGGTCCGGGAGACCCAGTACTTC; CDR3 protein: CASSLGRVRETQYF
clone size: once; D gene: NA; J gene: TRBJ1-2; CDR3 length: 11; V gene: TRBV11-3; CDR3 DNA: TGTGCCAGCAGCTTAGAAACTGGCTACACCTTC; CDR3 protein: CASSLETGYTF
clone size: NA; D gene: TRBD1; J gene: TRBJ2-7; CDR3 length: 14; V gene: TRBV5-1; CDR3 DNA: TGCGCCAGCAGCTTATCAGGGGGCAATTACGAGCAGTACTTC; CDR3 protein: CASSLSGGNYEQYF
clone size: NA; D gene: NA; J gene: TRBJ2-1; CDR3 length: 14; V gene: TRBV6-5; CDR3 DNA: TGTGCCAGCACCCTGCCCGGCAAACACAATGAGCAGTTCTTC; CDR3 protein: CASTLPGKHNEQFF
clone size: NA; D gene: NA; J gene: TRBJ2-1; CDR3 length: 15; V gene: TRBV5-4; CDR3 DNA: TGTGCCAGCAGCTTGGCCTCCCAGGGCAACAATGAGCAGTTCTTC; CDR3 protein: CASSLASQGNNEQFF
clone size: NA; D gene: NA; J gene: TRBJ1-1; CDR3 length: 16; V gene: TRBV15; CDR3 DNA: TGTGCCACCAGCTCCCACCCCCTCCCCGGGAACACTGAAGCTTTCTTT; CDR3 protein: CATSSHPLPGNTEAFF
clone size: NA; D gene: NA; J gene: TRBJ2-2; CDR3 length: 15; V gene: TRBV29-1; CDR3 DNA: TGCAGCGTTGTCATGACAGGAGCAAACACCGGGGAGCTGTTTTTT; CDR3 protein: CSVVMTGANTGELFF
clone size: NA; D gene: TRBD1; J gene: TRBJ2-3; CDR3 length: 16; V gene: TRBV7-2; CDR3 DNA: TGTGCCAGCAGCGACCTTGGGACAGGGGGCCCAGATACGCAGTATTTT; CDR3 protein: CASSDLGTGGPDTQYF
clone size: NA; D gene: NA; J gene: TRBJ2-3; CDR3 length: 15; V gene: TRBV28; CDR3 DNA: TGTGCCAGCAGTTTGAGGGGGGGAGTCACAGATACGCAGTATTTT; CDR3 protein: CASSLRGGVTDTQYF
clone size: NA; D gene: TRBD2; J gene: TRBJ2-7; CDR3 length: 14; V gene: TRBV29-1; CDR3 DNA: TGCAGCGCCAAGGCCGATAGCGGGAGTTACGAGCAGTACTTC; CDR3 protein: CSAKADSGSYEQYF
clone size: NA; D gene: NA; J gene: TRBJ2-7; CDR3 length: 13; V gene: TRBV19; CDR3 DNA: TGTGCCAGTAGCCCAAATCCATCCTACGAGCAGTACTTC; CDR3 protein: CASSPNPSYEQYF
clone size: NA; D gene: NA; J gene: TRBJ2-4; CDR3 length: 17; V gene: TRBV13; CDR3 DNA: TGTGCCAGCAACCTACCCCGGACTTTTAAAGCCAAAAACATTCAGTACTTC; CDR3 protein: CASNLPRTFKAKNIQYF
clone size: NA; D gene: TRBD2; J gene: TRBJ2-3; CDR3 length: 16; V gene: TRBV5-1; CDR3 DNA: TGCGCCAGCAGCTTGGTTGGTAGCGGGAACACAGATACGCAGTATTTT; CDR3 protein: CASSLVGSGNTDTQYF
clone size: NA; D gene: TRBD1; J gene: TRBJ2-7; CDR3 length: 15; V gene: TRBV2; CDR3 DNA: TGTGCCAGCAGCCGGGACAGGGTCGGGTCCTACGAGCAGTACTTC; CDR3 protein: CASSRDRVGSYEQYF